This T cell receptor beta chain is from a study of immune aging and cytomegalovirus after organ transplant (dated by TCRdb to the early 2020s). General notes on the study: All transplant recipients received three-drug immunosuppression with prednisone, tacrolimus, and mycophenolate.

The time point tag for this specimen amounts to: five sample-tagged time points from pre-transplant (day -1) to day 368 post-transplant, pooled. PBMC were thawed and then stimulated for 11 to 13 hours with a CMV IE-1 overlapping peptide library, with no transport inhibitors added. After being thawed and rested overnight, the cells were stimulated in R10 medium along with CD28/CD49d costimulation. The IE-1 peptide library was made up of 15-amino-acid peptides, each overlapping by 11 amino acids. Samples from each time point were barcoded using BD Single-Cell Multiplexing Kit Sample Tags, then pooled and stained with oligo-conjugated anti-CD45RA and sorting antibodies. A BD FACSAria III was used to sort CMV-responsive CD8+CD137+ and CD4+CD154+ T cells at 4-way purity. Blood samples were drawn into EDTA vacutainers and processed by Ficoll gradient within 1-24 hours. Regarding this clonotype: What this receptor recognizes is not known. No quality values exist for individual bases; no much larger clone is one base distant.

The library relied on single-cell sequencing. TCRdb shows the sequencer as Illumina NovaSeq 6000. For cell capture and library preparation, the team used the BD Rhapsody Targeted mRNA and AbSeq Reagent Kit in a microwell format. Libraries covered TCR, sample tags, AbSeq, and targeted mRNA from the Human T-Cell Expression Panel plus custom TOX and TOX2 primers. Libraries were sequenced on an Illumina NovaSeq. The authors processed their data as follows. The analysis covered 10,000 to 13,000 cells in total, of which approximately 7,100 were CD8 T cells and approximately 4,500 were CD8 T cells with an identifiable TCR CDR3. The BD Rhapsody Targeted Analysis Pipeline, including V(D)J processing, was run on the Seven Bridges Genomics platform to process the raw data. Quality control, Sample Tag demultiplexing with Lex-BDSMK, clone identification with VDJ Explorer, and Seurat clustering were performed in SeqGeq 1.6.0. Clones comprising <1% of CD8 T cells were considered non-expanded; clones comprising >2.5% of the sample were considered clonal expansions. Clones were called with MiXCR by TCRdb after fastp trimmed the public reads at Q25, and only in-frame beta chains were retained. Each entry is one CDR3 protein sequence, shown with its most common DNA and genes. TCRdb, not the original authors, processed these V and J calls. The sample table shows 20,000 to 25,000 distinct CDR3 sequences, and roughly 38% are seen once. Of the sample, less than 30% is held by the ten largest clones.

V loses 3 bases, J loses 0 bases, and the germline ends lie 12 bases apart. The CDR3 goes from the cysteine to the phenylalanine over 15 residues. Here the CDR3 DNA is all that survives: 45 bases in frame from base 1. Taken from the germline V gene, the CDR1 and CDR2 loops are WSHSY and SAAADI. Broader findings and caveats from the paper: TEMRA cells made up a larger share of large clones, and the seven largest clones (roughly 1,900 cells) gained aged and TEMRA cells while losing TCM cells. Aged-phenotype cells increased post-transplant regardless of clone size, earlier in large clones (days 200-264) than small clones, following viremia. CD57 was not measured in the sequencing data, so a conservative gene-based aging definition was used instead.

The receptor was isolated from a female donor who had a heart transplant and CMV viremia. The rearranged chain carries TRBV10-2 and TRBJ2-7; the D segment cannot be called with confidence. Here the sequenced sample was CMV peptide-activated CD4+ and CD8+ T cells sorted from blood, taken at five time points, pooled. The cell subset or site label of this sample denotes: sorted CD8+CD137+ and CD4+CD154+ T cells after about 12 h CMV IE-1 peptide stimulation. The nucleotide sequence reads TGCGCCAGCAGTGAAATGTCAGCAGACTCCTACGAGCAGTACTTC. This yields the protein CASSEMSADSYEQYF.